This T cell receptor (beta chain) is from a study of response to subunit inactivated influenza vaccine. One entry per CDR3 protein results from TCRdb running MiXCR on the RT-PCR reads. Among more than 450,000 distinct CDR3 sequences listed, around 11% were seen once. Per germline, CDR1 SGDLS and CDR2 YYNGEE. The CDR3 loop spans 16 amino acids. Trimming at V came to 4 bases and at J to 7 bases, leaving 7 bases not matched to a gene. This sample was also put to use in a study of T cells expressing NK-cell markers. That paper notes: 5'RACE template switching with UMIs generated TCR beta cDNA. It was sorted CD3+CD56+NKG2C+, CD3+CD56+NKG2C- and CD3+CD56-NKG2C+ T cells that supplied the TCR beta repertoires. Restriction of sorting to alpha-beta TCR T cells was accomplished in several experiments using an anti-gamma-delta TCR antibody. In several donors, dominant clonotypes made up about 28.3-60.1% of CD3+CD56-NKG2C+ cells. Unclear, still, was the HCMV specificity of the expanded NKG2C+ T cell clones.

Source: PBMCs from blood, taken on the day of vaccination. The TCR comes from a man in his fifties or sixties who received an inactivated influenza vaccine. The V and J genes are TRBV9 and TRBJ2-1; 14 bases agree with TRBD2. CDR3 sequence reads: CASSIRGLAGENEQFF. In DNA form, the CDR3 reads TGTGCCAGCAGCATACGGGGACTAGCGGGAGAGAATGAGCAGTTCTTC. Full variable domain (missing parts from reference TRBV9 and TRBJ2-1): DSGVTQTPKHLITATGQRVTLRCSPRSGDLSVYWYQQSLDQGLQFLIQYYNGEERAKGNILERFSAQQFPDLHSELNLSSLELGDSALYFCASSIRGLAGENEQFFGPGTRLTVL.